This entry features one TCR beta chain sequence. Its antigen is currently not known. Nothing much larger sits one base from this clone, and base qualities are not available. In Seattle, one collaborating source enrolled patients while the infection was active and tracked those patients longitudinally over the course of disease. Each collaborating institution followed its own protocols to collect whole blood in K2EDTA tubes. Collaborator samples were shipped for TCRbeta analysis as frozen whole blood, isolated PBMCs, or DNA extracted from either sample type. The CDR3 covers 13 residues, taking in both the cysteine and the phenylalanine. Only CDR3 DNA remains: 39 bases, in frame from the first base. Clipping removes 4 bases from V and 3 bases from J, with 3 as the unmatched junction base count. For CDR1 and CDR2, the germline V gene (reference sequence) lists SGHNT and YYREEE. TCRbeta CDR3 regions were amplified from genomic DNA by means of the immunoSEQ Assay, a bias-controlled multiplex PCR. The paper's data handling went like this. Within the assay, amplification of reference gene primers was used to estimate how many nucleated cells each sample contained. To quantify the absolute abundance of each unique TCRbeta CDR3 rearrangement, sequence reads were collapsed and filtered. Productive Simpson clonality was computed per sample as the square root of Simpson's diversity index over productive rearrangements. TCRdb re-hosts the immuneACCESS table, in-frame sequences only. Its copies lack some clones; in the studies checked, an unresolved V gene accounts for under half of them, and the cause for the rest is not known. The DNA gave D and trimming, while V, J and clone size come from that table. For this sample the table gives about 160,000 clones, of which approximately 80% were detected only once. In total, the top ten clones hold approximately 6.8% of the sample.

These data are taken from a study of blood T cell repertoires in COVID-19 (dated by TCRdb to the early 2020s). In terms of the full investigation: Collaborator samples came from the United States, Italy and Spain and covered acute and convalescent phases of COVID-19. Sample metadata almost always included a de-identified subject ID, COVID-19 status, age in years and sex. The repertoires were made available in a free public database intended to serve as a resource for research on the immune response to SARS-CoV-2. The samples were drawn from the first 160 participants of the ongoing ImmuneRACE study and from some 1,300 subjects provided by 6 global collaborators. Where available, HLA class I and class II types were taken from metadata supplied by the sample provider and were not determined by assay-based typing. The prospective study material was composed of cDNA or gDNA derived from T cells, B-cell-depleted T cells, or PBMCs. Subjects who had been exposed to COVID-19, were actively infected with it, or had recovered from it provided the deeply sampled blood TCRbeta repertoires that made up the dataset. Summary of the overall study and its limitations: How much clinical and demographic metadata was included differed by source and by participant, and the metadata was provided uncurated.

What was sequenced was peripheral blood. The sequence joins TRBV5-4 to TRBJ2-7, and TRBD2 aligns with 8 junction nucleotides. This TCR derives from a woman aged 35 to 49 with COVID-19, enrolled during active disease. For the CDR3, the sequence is CASSVTSGYEQYF. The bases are TGTGCCAGCAGCGTAACTAGCGGCTACGAGCAGTACTTC.